This T cell receptor beta chain was recorded in a study of blood T cells in healthy people across ages. Alongside a J-beta primer mix, a sample-barcoded 5' primer served in a second PCR lasting about 7 to 12 cycles. TCRdb re-called the 5' RACE reads with MiXCR, one entry per CDR3 protein. The sample holds about 1.4 million distinct CDR3 sequences, roughly 64% seen once. In germline, CDR1 is SGHTA, CDR2 FQGNSA. The CDR3 extends over 13 amino acids. Trimming left V 4 bases short and J 4 bases short, with 10 bases between. This chain uses TRBV7-2 with TRBJ1-2; D uncertain. Sequenced sample: blood. This receptor was obtained from a young man in good health. The CDR3 nucleotides read TGTGCCAGCAGCTCCCTCGACACCTATGGCTACACCTTC. Translated: CASSSLDTYGYTF.